This T cell receptor beta chain was obtained from a study of blood T cell repertoires in COVID-19 (TCRdb year 2020). In the study overall: Samples from collaborators originated in the United States, Italy and Spain and spanned both the acute and convalescent phases of COVID-19. Where HLA class I and class II types were available, the types were taken from metadata supplied by the sample provider, not from assay-based typing. The samples were drawn from the first 160 participants of the ongoing ImmuneRACE study and from 1,200 or so subjects provided by 6 global collaborators. Nearly every sample came with metadata listing a de-identified subject ID, COVID-19 status, age in years and sex. Subjects who had been exposed to COVID-19, were actively infected with it, or had recovered from it provided the deeply sampled blood TCRbeta repertoires that made up the dataset. The material from the prospective study consisted of cDNA or gDNA derived from T cells, B-cell-depleted T cells, or PBMCs. A freely available public database, intended as a resource for researchers studying the immune response to SARS-CoV-2, is where the repertoires were released. The investigation overall reported the following: Clinical and demographic metadata were provided uncurated, with the amount varying by source and participant.

A note on this clone: The antigen it binds to is not known. No qualities accompany the bases; no much larger clone lies one base away.

One collaborating source in Seattle enrolled patients during active infection and followed them longitudinally through the course of disease. The collaborating institutions used their own protocols to collect whole blood in K2EDTA tubes. For TCRbeta analysis, collaborators shipped samples as frozen whole blood, isolated PBMCs, or DNA extracted from either of those sample types. CDR1 DFQATT and CDR2 SNEGSKA were looked up in the germline V gene (reference sequence). The V end gives up 3 bases and the J end 4 bases, leaving 5 bases in the junction not matched to a gene. The CDR3 runs 13 amino acids, cysteine and phenylalanine included. The entry retains the CDR3 DNA only, 39 bases that are in frame from base 1. The immunoSEQ Assay, a bias-controlled multiplex PCR, was used to amplify TCRbeta CDR3 regions from genomic DNA. In the authors' own workflow: The number of nucleated cells in each sample was estimated from the amplification of reference gene primers within the assay. To quantify the absolute abundance of each unique TCRbeta CDR3 rearrangement, sequence reads were collapsed and filtered. For each sample, productive Simpson clonality was calculated as the square root of Simpson's diversity index across productive rearrangements. This is the immuneACCESS table as TCRdb keeps it, with only in-frame sequences that have V and J called. A part of the clones is gone; compared with another copy, unresolved V genes explain less than half, and the rest is unexplained. The DNA was the basis for D and trimming; V, J and clone size are from that table. The sample has roughly 250,000 clones on record, about four fifths of them singletons. 15% to 19% of the sample belongs to the ten largest clones.

The sequence joins TRBV20-1 to TRBJ2-7, and 8 junction bases match TRBD2. The clonotype comes from a person between 65 and 79 years old with COVID-19, enrolled during active disease. Sequences were obtained from peripheral blood. Read as DNA, the sequence is TGCAGTGCTAGTCCGGGGGGGACTTACGAGCAGTACTTC. This gives the protein CSASPGGTYEQYF.